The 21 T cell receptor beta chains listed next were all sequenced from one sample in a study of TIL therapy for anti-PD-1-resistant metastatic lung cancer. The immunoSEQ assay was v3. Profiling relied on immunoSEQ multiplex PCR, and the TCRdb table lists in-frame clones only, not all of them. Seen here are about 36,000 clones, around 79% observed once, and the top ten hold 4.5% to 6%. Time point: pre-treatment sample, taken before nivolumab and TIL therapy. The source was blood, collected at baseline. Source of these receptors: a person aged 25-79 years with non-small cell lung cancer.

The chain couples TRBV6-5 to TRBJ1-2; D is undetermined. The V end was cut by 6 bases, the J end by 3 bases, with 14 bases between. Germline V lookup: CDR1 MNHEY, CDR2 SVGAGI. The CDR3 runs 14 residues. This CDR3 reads CASSRGRTYYGYTF. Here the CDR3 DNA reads TGTGCCAGCAGCCGTGGCCGTACGTACTATGGCTACACCTTC.

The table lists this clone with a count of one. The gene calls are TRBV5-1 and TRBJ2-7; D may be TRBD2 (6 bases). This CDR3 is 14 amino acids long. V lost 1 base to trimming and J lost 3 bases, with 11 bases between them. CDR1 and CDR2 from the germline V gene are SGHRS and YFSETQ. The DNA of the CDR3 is TGCGCCAGCAGCTTGCGGGGGAAAGGCTACGAGCAGTACTTC. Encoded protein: CASSLRGKGYEQYF.

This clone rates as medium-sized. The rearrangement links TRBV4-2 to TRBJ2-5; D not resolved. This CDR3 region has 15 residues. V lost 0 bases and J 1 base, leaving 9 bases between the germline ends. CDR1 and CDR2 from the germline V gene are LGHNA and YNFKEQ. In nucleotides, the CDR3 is TGTGCCAGCAGCCAAGATCGCGACGGCCAAGAGACCCAGTACTTC. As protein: CASSQDRDGQETQYF.

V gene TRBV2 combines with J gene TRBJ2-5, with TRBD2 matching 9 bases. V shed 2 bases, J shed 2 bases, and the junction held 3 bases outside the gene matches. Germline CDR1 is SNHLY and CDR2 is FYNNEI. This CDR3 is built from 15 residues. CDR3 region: CASSELTSGQETQYF. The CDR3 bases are TGTGCCAGCAGTGAACTGACTAGCGGACAAGAGACCCAGTACTTC.

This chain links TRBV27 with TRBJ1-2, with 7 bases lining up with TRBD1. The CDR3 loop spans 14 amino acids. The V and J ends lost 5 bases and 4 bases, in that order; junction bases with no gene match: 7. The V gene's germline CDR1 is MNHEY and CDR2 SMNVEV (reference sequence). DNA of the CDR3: TGTGCCAGCAGTCCCCGACAGGGCGGCTATGGCTACACCTTC. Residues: CASSPRQGGYGYTF.

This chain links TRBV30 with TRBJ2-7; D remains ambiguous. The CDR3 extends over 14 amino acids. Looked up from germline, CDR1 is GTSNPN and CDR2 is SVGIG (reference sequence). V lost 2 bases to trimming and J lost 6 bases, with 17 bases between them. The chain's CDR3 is CAWSPLTTLPEQYF. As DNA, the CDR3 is TGTGCCTGGAGTCCTCTAACTACCCTACCCGAGCAGTACTTC.

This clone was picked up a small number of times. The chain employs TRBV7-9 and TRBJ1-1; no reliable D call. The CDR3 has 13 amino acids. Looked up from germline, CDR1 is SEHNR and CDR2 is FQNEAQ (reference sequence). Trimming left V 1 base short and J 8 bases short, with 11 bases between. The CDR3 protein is CASSLDLAAEAFF. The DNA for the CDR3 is TGTGCCAGCAGCTTAGACTTAGCAGCAGAAGCTTTCTTT.

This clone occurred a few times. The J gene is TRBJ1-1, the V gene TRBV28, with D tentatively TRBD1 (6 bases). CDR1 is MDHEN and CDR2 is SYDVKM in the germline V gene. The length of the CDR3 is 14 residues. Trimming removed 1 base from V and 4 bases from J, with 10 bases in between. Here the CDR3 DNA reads TGTGCCAGCAGTTTATTTCCAGGGGCCACTGAAGCTTTCTTT. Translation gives CASSLFPGATEAFF.

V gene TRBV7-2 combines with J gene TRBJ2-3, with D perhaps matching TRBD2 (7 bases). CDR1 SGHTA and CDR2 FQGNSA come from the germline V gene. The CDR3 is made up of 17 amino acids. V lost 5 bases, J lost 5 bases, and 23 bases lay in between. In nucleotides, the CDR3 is TGTGCCAGCAGCCCGAGGGGGGGGGCCATCGGTGGAGATACGCAGTATTTT. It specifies CASSPRGGAIGGDTQYF.

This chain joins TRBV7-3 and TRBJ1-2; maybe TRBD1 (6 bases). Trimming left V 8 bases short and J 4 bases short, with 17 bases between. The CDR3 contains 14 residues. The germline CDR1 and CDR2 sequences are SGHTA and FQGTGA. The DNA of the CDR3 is TGTGCCAGCGCGGCAGGGGCAGGGTCCTATGGCTACACCTTC. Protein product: CASAAGAGSYGYTF.

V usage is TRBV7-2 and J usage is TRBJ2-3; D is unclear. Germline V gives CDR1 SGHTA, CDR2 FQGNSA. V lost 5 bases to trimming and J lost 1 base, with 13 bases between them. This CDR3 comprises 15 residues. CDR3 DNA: TGTGCCAGCAGCCCCGAAGAAACTGGCACAGATACGCAGTATTTT. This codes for CASSPEETGTDTQYF.

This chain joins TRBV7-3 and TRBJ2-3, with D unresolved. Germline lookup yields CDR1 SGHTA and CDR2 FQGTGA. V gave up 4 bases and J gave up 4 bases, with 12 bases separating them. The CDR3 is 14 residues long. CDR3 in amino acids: CASSSQPPPDTQYF. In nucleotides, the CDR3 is TGTGCCAGCAGCTCCCAACCTCCTCCAGATACGCAGTATTTT.

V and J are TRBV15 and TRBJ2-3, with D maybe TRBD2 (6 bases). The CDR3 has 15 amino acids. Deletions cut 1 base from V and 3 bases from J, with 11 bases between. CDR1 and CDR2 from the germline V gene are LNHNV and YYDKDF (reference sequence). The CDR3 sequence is CATSRGGEATDTQYF. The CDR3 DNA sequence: TGTGCCACCAGCAGAGGCGGGGAGGCTACAGATACGCAGTATTTT.

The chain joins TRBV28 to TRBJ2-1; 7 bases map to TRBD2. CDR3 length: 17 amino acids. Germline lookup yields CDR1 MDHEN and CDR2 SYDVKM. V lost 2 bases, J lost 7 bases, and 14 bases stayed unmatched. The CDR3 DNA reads TGTGCCAGCAGTTTACCTAGCGGACTAGGGGCACAAAATGAGCAGTTCTTC. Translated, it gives CASSLPSGLGAQNEQFF. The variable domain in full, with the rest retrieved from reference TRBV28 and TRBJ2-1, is DVKVTQSSRYLVKRTGEKVFLECVQDMDHENMFWYRQDPGLGLRLIYFSYDVKMKEKGDIPEGYSVSREKKERFSLILESASTNQTSMYLCASSLPSGLGAQNEQFFGPGTRLTVL.

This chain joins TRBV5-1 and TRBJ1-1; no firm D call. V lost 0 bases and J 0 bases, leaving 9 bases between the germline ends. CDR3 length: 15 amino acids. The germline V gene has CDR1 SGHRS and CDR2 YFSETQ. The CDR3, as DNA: TGCGCCAGCAGCTTGGATCTGTCCATGAACACTGAAGCTTTCTTT. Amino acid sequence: CASSLDLSMNTEAFF.

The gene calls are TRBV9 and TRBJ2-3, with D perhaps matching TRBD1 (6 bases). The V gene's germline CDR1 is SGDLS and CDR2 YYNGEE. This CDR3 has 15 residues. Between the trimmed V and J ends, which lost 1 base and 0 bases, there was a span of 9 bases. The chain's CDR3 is CASSVNRDSTDTQYF. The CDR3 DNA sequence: TGTGCCAGCAGCGTAAACAGGGACAGCACAGATACGCAGTATTTT.

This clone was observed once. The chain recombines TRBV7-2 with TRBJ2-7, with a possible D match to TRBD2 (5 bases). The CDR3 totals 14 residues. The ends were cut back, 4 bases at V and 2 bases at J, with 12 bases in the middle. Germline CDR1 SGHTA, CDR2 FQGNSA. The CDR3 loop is CASSSLERTYEQYF. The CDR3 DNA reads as TGTGCCAGCAGCTCTCTTGAGCGGACCTACGAGCAGTACTTC.

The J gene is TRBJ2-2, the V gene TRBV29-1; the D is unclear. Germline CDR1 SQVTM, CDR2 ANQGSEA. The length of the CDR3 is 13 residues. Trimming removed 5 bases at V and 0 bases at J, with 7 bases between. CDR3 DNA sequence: TGCAGCGTTCGGACGGCGAACACCGGGGAGCTGTTTTTT. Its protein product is CSVRTANTGELFF.

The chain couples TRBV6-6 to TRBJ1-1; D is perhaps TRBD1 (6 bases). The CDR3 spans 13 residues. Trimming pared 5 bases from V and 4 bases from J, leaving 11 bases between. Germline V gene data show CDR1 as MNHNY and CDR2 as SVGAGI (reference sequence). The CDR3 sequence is CASSTGQLTEAFF. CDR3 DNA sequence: TGTGCCAGCAGTACCGGACAGCTCACTGAAGCTTTCTTT.

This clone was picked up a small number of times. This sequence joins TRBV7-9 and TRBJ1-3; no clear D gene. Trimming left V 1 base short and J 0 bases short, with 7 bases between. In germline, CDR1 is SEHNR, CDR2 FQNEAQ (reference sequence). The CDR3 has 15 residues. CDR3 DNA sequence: TGTGCCAGCAGCTTAGGGGCCCTCTCTGGAAACACCATATATTTT. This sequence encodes CASSLGALSGNTIYF.

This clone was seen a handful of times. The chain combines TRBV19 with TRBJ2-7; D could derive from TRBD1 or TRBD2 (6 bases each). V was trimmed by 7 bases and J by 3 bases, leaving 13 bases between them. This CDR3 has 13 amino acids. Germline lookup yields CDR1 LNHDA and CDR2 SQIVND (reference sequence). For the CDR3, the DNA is TGTGCCAGTACCGGGGGCAGGGGCTACGAGCAGTACTTC. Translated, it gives CASTGGRGYEQYF.